The T cell receptor beta chain under discussion was sequenced for a study of CD8 T cells in ankylosing spondylitis. Germline lookup yields CDR1 KGHSH and CDR2 LQKENI. The V segment lost 0 bases and the J segment 3 bases; nucleotides outside the gene matches: 6. This CDR3 spans 16 amino acids. With molecular barcodes, quantitative 5'-RACE was used to make the TCR beta libraries. TCRdb reanalysed the 5' RACE reads using MiXCR and keeps one entry per CDR3 protein. The sample includes around 440,000 distinct CDR3 sequences, roughly 15% of them seen just once. This clonotype was observed a few times. Antigen specificity is unknown. Study-wide results and limits: For ankylosing spondylitis blood, a TCR beta motif of under 10 highly homologous variants appeared characteristic.

The sequencing sample was made of blood, either unsorted or a sorted T cell fraction (not recorded which). V and J are TRBV18 and TRBJ2-3, with 7 bases identical to TRBD2. The origin of this receptor is a male donor with ankylosing spondylitis. CDR3 in DNA: TGTGCCAGCTCACCACCCCTAGGAGCGGGAACAGATACGCAGTATTTT. It codes for CASSPPLGAGTDTQYF. Full variable domain (remainder filled in from reference TRBV18 and TRBJ2-3): NAGVMQNPRHLVRRRGQEARLRCSPMKGHSHVYWYRQLPEEGLKFMVYLQKENIIDESGMPKERFSAEFPKEGPSILRIQQVVRGDSAAYFCASSPPLGAGTDTQYFGPGTRLTVL.